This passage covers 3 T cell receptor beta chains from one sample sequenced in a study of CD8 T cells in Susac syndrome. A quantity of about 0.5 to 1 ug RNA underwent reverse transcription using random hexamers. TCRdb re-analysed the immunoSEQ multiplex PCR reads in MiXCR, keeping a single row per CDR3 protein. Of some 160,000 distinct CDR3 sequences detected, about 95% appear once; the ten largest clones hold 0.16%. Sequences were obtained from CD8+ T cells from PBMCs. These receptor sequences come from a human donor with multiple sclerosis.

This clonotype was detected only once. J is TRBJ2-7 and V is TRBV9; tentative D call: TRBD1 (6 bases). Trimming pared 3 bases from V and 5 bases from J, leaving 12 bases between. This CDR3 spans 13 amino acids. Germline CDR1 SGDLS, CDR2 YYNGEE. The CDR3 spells CASSAGAPNEQYF. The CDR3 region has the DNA TGTGCCAGCAGCGCAGGGGCCCCTAACGAGCAGTACTTC.

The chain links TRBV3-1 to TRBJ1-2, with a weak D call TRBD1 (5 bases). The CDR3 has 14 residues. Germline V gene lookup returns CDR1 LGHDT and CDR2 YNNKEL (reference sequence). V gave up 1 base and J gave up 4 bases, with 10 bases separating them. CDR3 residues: CASSQARGFYGYTF. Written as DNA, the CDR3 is TGTGCCAGCAGCCAAGCCCGGGGCTTCTATGGCTACACCTTC.

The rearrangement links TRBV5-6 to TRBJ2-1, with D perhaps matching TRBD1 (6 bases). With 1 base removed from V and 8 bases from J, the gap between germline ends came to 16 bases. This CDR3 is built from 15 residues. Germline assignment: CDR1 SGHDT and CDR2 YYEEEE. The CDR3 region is CASSLKGVQGDEQFF. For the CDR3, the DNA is TGTGCCAGCAGCTTGAAGGGGGTACAGGGCGATGAGCAGTTCTTC.